This T cell receptor (beta chain) derives from a study of T cell responses to AZD1222 COVID-19 vaccine. Study-level points and caveats: The reported proportion of spike-specific TCRs targeting unmutated variant regions was nearly half. Only after the peak T cell response were repertoires sampled.

Germline V gives CDR1 MDHEN, CDR2 SYDVKM. Deletions cut 9 bases from V and 5 bases from J, with 16 bases between. The CDR3 runs to 13 residues. The assay was immunoSEQ multiplex PCR, and TCRdb's table has in-frame clones only and misses some. Of more than 95,000 clones listed, around nine tenths are singletons. Details on this clone: The antigen is undetermined.

The sample in question was peripheral blood, obtained on day 0 of AZD1222 vaccination. This clonotype was obtained from an adult in good health. The chain carries TRBV28 and TRBJ1-2; D is perhaps TRBD1 (6 bases). In DNA, the CDR3 is TGTGCCAGGACTGACAGGCGGGCATATGGCTACACCTTC. Translation gives CARTDRRAYGYTF.